What follows are 8 T cell receptor beta chains derived from one specimen sequenced in a study of T cell responses to AZD1222 COVID-19 vaccine. Sequencing was performed with immunoSEQ multiplex PCR; in TCRdb, only in-frame clones are kept and a portion is missing. The sample includes more than 80,000 clones, 90% of them seen just once. Sample: peripheral blood, taken 28 days after the second AZD1222 dose. All receptors derive from an adult who received the AZD1222 COVID-19 vaccine.

The chain uses TRBV5-1 and TRBJ2-7; TRBD2 matches at 7 bases. Germline V gene data show CDR1 as SGHRS and CDR2 as YFSETQ. The length of the CDR3 is 18 residues. V was clipped by 0 bases and J by 3 bases; unmatched bases: 15. The CDR3 reads CASSLVYAGGGGFYEQYF. DNA of the CDR3: TGCGCCAGCAGCTTGGTTTATGCGGGCGGGGGAGGTTTCTACGAGCAGTACTTC.

The chain is built from TRBV11-2 and TRBJ2-7; 8 positions agree with TRBD1. The CDR3 runs to 14 residues. Germline CDR1 is SGHAT and CDR2 is FQNNGV. Trimming took 4 bases from V and 4 from J; bases not matched to a gene: 6. DNA for the CDR3: TGTGCCAGCAGCTACGCAGGGGGCACGTACGAGCAGTACTTC. Translating it yields CASSYAGGTYEQYF.

The genes are TRBV24-1 and TRBJ1-4, with 9 bases that match TRBD1. Germline CDR1 and CDR2: KGHDR and SFDVKD. V was clipped by 4 bases and J by 0 bases; unmatched bases: 5. CDR3 length: 17 amino acids. The CDR3 DNA is TGTGCCACCAGTGACCCGGGACAGGGTGCAACTAATGAAAAACTGTTTTTT. Translation: CATSDPGQGATNEKLFF.

This rearrangement joins TRBV15 to TRBJ2-5, with a possible D match to TRBD1 (6 bases). This CDR3 is 16 amino acids long. Germline CDR1 LNHNV, CDR2 YYDKDF (reference sequence). V was pared by 0 bases and J by 5 bases, with 16 bases between. The CDR3 sequence: CATSRDQSGVGETQYF. Here the CDR3 DNA reads TGTGCCACCAGCAGAGATCAGTCAGGGGTGGGGGAGACCCAGTACTTC. Using reference TRBV15 and TRBJ2-5 for the parts outside the CDR3, the full variable domain is DAMVIQNPRYQVTQFGKPVTLSCSQTLNHNVMYWYQQKSSQAPKLLFHYYDKDFNNEADTPDNFQSRRPNTSFCFLDIRSPGLGDTAMYLCATSRDQSGVGETQYFGPGTRLLVL.

CDR3 DNA sequence: TGTGCCAGCAGCCAGACAGGGGCCTCCAATTCACCCCTCCACTTT. Its protein product is CASSQTGASNSPLHF. The chain has TRBV3-1 (or the pseudogene TRBV3-2) and TRBJ1-6; 8 nucleotides align to TRBD1. Germline values: CDR1 LGHDT, CDR2 YNNKEL (reference sequence). V lost 3 bases to trimming and J lost 7 bases; unmatched junction nucleotides: 5. This CDR3 has 15 residues.

This clone showed up just once. The V and J genes are TRBV6-4 and TRBJ2-3; 9 bases align to TRBD1. The V gene's germline CDR1 is MRHNA and CDR2 SNTAGT. The CDR3 extends over 15 amino acids. With V trimmed by 3 bases and J by 1 base, 2 bases remained unmatched. Written as DNA, the CDR3 is TGTGCCAGCAGTGAGGGACAGGGTGGCACAGATACGCAGTATTTT. Protein sequence: CASSEGQGGTDTQYF.

The genes are TRBV14 and TRBJ2-3, with 7 bases identical to TRBD1. This CDR3 has 13 amino acids. J was trimmed by 1 base and V by 9 bases; bases with no gene match: 4. CDR1 is SGHDN, CDR2 FVKESK, per germline. CDR3 amino acids: CASSGTGTDTQYF. The CDR3, as DNA: TGTGCCAGTTCCGGGACAGGCACAGATACGCAGTATTTT.

The count of this clone is one. The sample holds other DNA sequences that translate to the same CDR3. The CDR3 sequence: CASSLGQGAYEQYF. The DNA for the CDR3 is TGTGCCAGCAGCCTTGGACAGGGGGCCTACGAGCAGTACTTC. The chain couples TRBV3-1 (or the pseudogene TRBV3-2) to TRBJ2-7; TRBD1 agrees at 10 bases. There are 14 residues in the CDR3. In germline, CDR1 is LGHDT, CDR2 YNNKEL (reference sequence). V gave up 4 bases and J gave up 2 bases; unmatched junction bases: 2.